Listed here are 23 T cell receptor beta chains from one sample, sequenced in a study of blood T cell repertoires in COVID-19. Here immunoSEQ multiplex PCR was the method, and the copy in TCRdb shows in-frame clones only, minus some. The table records tens of thousands of clones, about three quarters of them present only once. Sequencing input: peripheral blood. Every receptor here comes from a woman of 80 years or more with active or convalescent COVID-19.

The chain employs TRBV7-8 and TRBJ1-4; TRBD1 matches 7 bases. The CDR3 loop spans 15 amino acids. The J segment lost 7 bases and the V segment lost 5 bases, leaving 10 bases of the junction unmatched. Germline V lookup: CDR1 SGHVS, CDR2 FQNEAQ. CDR3 in amino acids: CASSRQGLGSEKLFF. Written as DNA, the CDR3 is TGTGCCAGCAGCCGACAGGGTCTCGGGAGTGAAAAACTGTTTTTT.

There are a few counts of this clone. V and J are TRBV21-1 and TRBJ2-2; the table gives TRBD2 as D, unverified against the DNA. TRBV21-1 is described as a pseudogene. The CDR3 is 17 amino acids. The CDR3: CASSKLFRGGNTGELFF. DNA for the CDR3: TGTGCCAGCAGCAAATTATTTAGGGGGGGAAACACCGGGGAGCTGTTTTTT.

This clone was observed a few times. V is TRBV2 and J is TRBJ2-1, with TRBD2 matching 13 bases. The germline V gene has CDR1 SNHLY and CDR2 FYNNEI. J lost 10 bases, V lost 5 bases, and 8 bases had no gene match. This CDR3 has 15 residues. CDR3 bases: TGTGCCAGCAGTTCTCCACTAGCGGGGGGGCAAGAGCAGTTCTTC. Encoded protein: CASSSPLAGGQEQFF.

This clone was detected once. The gene calls are TRBV19 and TRBJ2-1, with 8 positions matching TRBD2. Trimming cost V 6 bases and J 2 bases; bases outside gene matches: 6. CDR1 and CDR2 (germline): LNHDA, SQIVND (reference sequence). The CDR3 has 15 residues. The DNA of the CDR3 is TGTGCCAGTAGCGCTCTAGCGGGTACCTACAATGAGCAGTTCTTC. It encodes CASSALAGTYNEQFF.

The chain recombines TRBV28 with TRBJ2-2, with 7 bases that match TRBD1. The CDR3 sequence is 16 residues long. From germline, CDR1 is MDHEN and CDR2 SYDVKM. V trimming: 4 bases; J trimming: 7 bases; junction bases outside the gene matches: 12. Here the CDR3 DNA reads TGTGCCAGCAGTTCTACCGGGACAGACCTCATCGGGGAGCTGTTTTTT. This translates into CASSSTGTDLIGELFF.

V is TRBV19 and J is TRBJ2-1; TRBD2 matches 10 bases. V lost 5 bases to trimming and J lost 4 bases; unmatched junction nucleotides: 11. In germline, CDR1 is LNHDA, CDR2 SQIVND (reference sequence). This CDR3 has 17 amino acids. The CDR3 loop reads CASSRFRTSGDYNEQFF. The CDR3 coding sequence is TGTGCCAGTAGTCGGTTTCGTACTAGCGGGGATTACAATGAGCAGTTCTTC.

The genes are TRBV10-1 and TRBJ2-7, with a possible D match to TRBD1 (6 bases). The V end lost 7 bases, the J end lost 0 bases, and 7 bases lay between the germline ends. The CDR3 covers 12 residues. Germline CDR1 and CDR2: WNHNN and SYGVQD (reference sequence). CDR3 DNA sequence: TGCGCCAGCAAGGGGGACTCCTACGAGCAGTACTTC. Its protein is CASKGDSYEQYF.

This chain connects TRBV6-5 to TRBJ1-4; a weak D match, TRBD1 (6 bases). Per germline, CDR1 MNHEY and CDR2 SVGAGI. The CDR3 contains 14 residues. V was cut by 6 bases and J by 4 bases, with 12 bases left in between. The DNA of the CDR3 is TGTGCCAGCAGACCGGGACAAAATAATGAAAAACTGTTTTTT. Its translation: CASRPGQNNEKLFF.

The J gene is TRBJ2-1, the V gene TRBV3-1 (or the pseudogene TRBV3-2); maybe TRBD2 (5 bases). Trimming removed 0 bases at V and 9 bases at J, with 9 bases between. Germline V gene data show CDR1 as LGHDT and CDR2 as YNNKEL (reference sequence). The CDR3 consists of 13 residues. The CDR3 sequence is CASSQEASGEQFF. CDR3 nucleotide sequence: TGTGCCAGCAGCCAAGAGGCGAGCGGTGAGCAGTTCTTC.

The J gene is TRBJ2-1, the V gene TRBV9, with 7 bases identical to TRBD2. Unmatched junction bases numbered 0, after V lost 0 bases and J lost 6 bases. This CDR3 has 13 amino acids. Germline CDR1 SGDLS, CDR2 YYNGEE. Here the CDR3 reads CASSVGLANEQFF. The CDR3, as DNA: TGTGCCAGCAGCGTAGGACTAGCCAATGAGCAGTTCTTC. The whole variable domain, remainder taken from reference TRBV9 and TRBJ2-1, is DSGVTQTPKHLITATGQRVTLRCSPRSGDLSVYWYQQSLDQGLQFLIQYYNGEERAKGNILERFSAQQFPDLHSELNLSSLELGDSALYFCASSVGLANEQFFGPGTRLTVL.

The chain joins TRBV18 to TRBJ1-2; possible D gene TRBD1, 6 bases. This CDR3 spans 12 amino acids. Germline lookup yields CDR1 KGHSH and CDR2 LQKENI. V lost 1 base and J lost 6, with 6 bases in between. DNA of the CDR3: TGTGCCAGCTCACCACGGGGGCATGGCTACACCTTC. Translating gives CASSPRGHGYTF.

The V and J genes are TRBV5-1 and TRBJ2-2, with D maybe TRBD2 (6 bases). The V and J ends lost 0 bases and 7 bases respectively, with 13 bases between them. Germline assignment: CDR1 SGHRS and CDR2 YFSETQ. This CDR3 has 15 amino acids. The CDR3 DNA sequence: TGCGCCAGCAGCTTGGTGGGGCCGGAGGGCGGGGAGCTGTTTTTT. Protein sequence: CASSLVGPEGGELFF.

V usage is TRBV12-3 or TRBV12-4 and J usage is TRBJ2-2; D call uncertain. V was clipped by 5 bases and J by 5 bases, with 6 bases between them. This CDR3 spans 12 amino acids. CDR3 nucleotides: TGTGCCAGCAGTACCGGGACCGGGGAGCTGTTTTTT. It is translated as CASSTGTGELFF.

This clone was seen once. The chain employs TRBV5-6 and TRBJ2-3, with a tentative D call TRBD2 (6 bases). V was pared by 0 bases and J by 2 bases, with 7 bases between. Germline CDR1 and CDR2: SGHDT and YYEEEE. The CDR3 covers 14 residues. CDR3 loop: CASSLGTITDTQYF. CDR3 nucleotide sequence: TGTGCCAGCAGCTTGGGGACTATCACAGATACGCAGTATTTT.

CDR3 DNA sequence: TGTGCCAGCAGTTTGTTGGGGGACACGAACACCGGGGAGCTGTTTTTT. This gives the protein CASSLLGDTNTGELFF. V is TRBV28 and J is TRBJ2-2, with a tentative D call TRBD1 (6 bases). From germline, CDR1 is MDHEN and CDR2 SYDVKM. V was shortened by 3 bases and J by 0 bases, with 11 bases between the two germline ends. The CDR3 is made up of 16 amino acids.

The chain has TRBV4-1 and TRBJ2-7; 7 nucleotides align to TRBD2. With V trimmed by 0 bases and J by 5 bases, 10 bases remained unmatched. CDR1 is MGHRA and CDR2 is YSYEKL in the germline V gene. The length of the CDR3 is 16 residues. CDR3 protein: CASSQEPGGSSDEQYF. The CDR3 bases are TGCGCCAGCAGCCAAGAGCCGGGGGGTTCGAGTGACGAGCAGTACTTC.

The chain joins TRBV7-2 to TRBJ1-2, with D perhaps TRBD1 (5 bases). V lost 0 bases to trimming and J lost 6 bases, with 8 bases between them. The germline V gene has CDR1 SGHTA and CDR2 FQGNSA. CDR3 length: 13 amino acids. DNA of the CDR3: TGTGCCAGCAGCTTAGCGTGGGGGGATGGCTACACCTTC. Translated: CASSLAWGDGYTF.

In this sample, this clone turned up a few times. The V gene is TRBV29-1, the J gene TRBJ2-5; a weak D match, TRBD2 (6 bases). The CDR3 is made up of 12 amino acids. Between the trimmed V and J ends, which lost 5 bases and 5 bases, there was a span of 12 bases. Germline CDR1 is SQVTM and CDR2 is ANQGSEA. This CDR3 is CSVIAAGETQYF. CDR3 nucleotide sequence: TGCAGCGTTATAGCTGCGGGGGAGACCCAGTACTTC.

The gene calls are TRBV6-6 and TRBJ1-4, with 7 nucleotides matching TRBD1. The CDR3 is 15 residues long. CDR1 is MNHNY and CDR2 is SVGAGI in the germline V gene (reference sequence). V dropped 3 bases and J dropped 8; count of bases not matched to a gene: 9. CDR3 sequence: CASSYKGGASEKLFF. The CDR3 region has the DNA TGTGCCAGCAGTTATAAAGGGGGCGCGTCGGAAAAACTGTTTTTT.

The chain employs TRBV10-2 and TRBJ1-1, with TRBD1 matching over 7 bases. CDR1 is WSHSY and CDR2 is SAAADI in the germline V gene. Trimming at V came to 2 bases and at J to 1 base, leaving 10 bases not matched to a gene. The CDR3 contains 17 residues. The CDR3 protein is CASSEGVGGVGNTEAFF. The CDR3 region has the DNA TGCGCCAGCAGTGAGGGAGTAGGGGGCGTTGGGAACACTGAAGCTTTCTTT.

This rearrangement joins TRBV30 to TRBJ1-6; D gene ambiguous. V was pared by 0 bases and J by 9 bases, with 15 bases between. This CDR3 spans 15 amino acids. Germline V gene lookup returns CDR1 GTSNPN and CDR2 SVGIG (reference sequence). DNA for the CDR3: TGTGCCTGGAGTGTACTAGGAGGGATTAGTTCACCCCTCCACTTT. Protein product: CAWSVLGGISSPLHF. The whole variable domain, remainder taken from reference TRBV30 and TRBJ1-6, is SQTIHQWPATLVQPVGSPLSLECTVEGTSNPNLYWYRQAAGRGLQLLFYSVGIGQISSEVPQNLSASRPQDRQFILSSKKLLLSDSGFYLCAWSVLGGISSPLHFGNGTRLTVT.

There are a few counts of this clone. The identical CDR3 is also encoded by other nucleotide sequences in the sample. This chain connects TRBV6-5 to TRBJ1-2; 8 nucleotides line up with TRBD1. The CDR3 is 12 residues long. The germline gives CDR1 MNHEY, CDR2 SVGAGI. The V segment lost 6 bases and the J segment 8 bases; nucleotides outside the gene matches: 5. The CDR3 region is CASRQGARGYTF. The CDR3 DNA reads as TGTGCCAGCAGGCAGGGGGCTCGGGGCTACACCTTC.

V is TRBV7-8 and J is TRBJ2-7; possibly TRBD1 for D (6 bases). V lost 7 bases to trimming and J lost 3 bases, with 19 bases between them. The CDR3 has 15 amino acids. Germline values: CDR1 SGHVS, CDR2 FQNEAQ. As DNA, the CDR3 is TGTGCCAGCACCCCTGAGGCAGGGGAAATCTACGAGCAGTACTTC. The encoded protein is CASTPEAGEIYEQYF.